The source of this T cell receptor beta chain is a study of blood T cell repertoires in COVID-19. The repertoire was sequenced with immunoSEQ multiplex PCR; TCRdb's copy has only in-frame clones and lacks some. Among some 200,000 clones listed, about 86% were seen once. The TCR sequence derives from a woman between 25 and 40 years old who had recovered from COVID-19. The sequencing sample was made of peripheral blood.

CDR3 bases: TGTGCCAGCAGTGTAGCGGGAGTCCCCTACAATGAGCAGTTCTTC. Its protein is CASSVAGVPYNEQFF. The chain is built from TRBV6-1 and TRBJ2-1, with 9 bases fitting TRBD2. V trimming: 4 bases; J trimming: 2 bases; junction bases outside the gene matches: 3. The CDR3 covers 15 residues. The V gene's germline CDR1 is MNHNS and CDR2 SASEGT.